The 25 T cell receptor beta chains given below trace back to one sample, sequenced in a study of identical twins. Each CDR3 protein is one row after TCRdb ran MiXCR on the 5' RACE reads. The sample shows hundreds of thousands of distinct CDR3 sequences, more than 9% of them seen only once. The same sample was also studied in work on yellow fever vaccine responses in identical twins.

Sequencing was performed on PBMCs. Receptor source: a woman under 30 in good health.

The table lists this clonotype with many counts. This sequence joins TRBV2 and TRBJ1-4; weak D call: TRBD1 (5 bases). Germline-derived CDR1 and CDR2 are SNHLY and FYNNEI. Trimming removed 3 bases from V and 8 bases from J, with 13 bases in between. The CDR3 consists of 14 residues. DNA of the CDR3: TGTGCCAGCAGTGAGAACAGGCCGGGCGAAAAACTGTTTTTT. Protein product: CASSENRPGEKLFF.

At least ten counts were recorded for this clonotype. This chain links TRBV4-1 with TRBJ2-2, with TRBD1 as a possible D gene (6 bases). Trimming took off 2 bases at V and 5 bases at J, with 9 bases between the two ends. CDR1 and CDR2 from the germline V gene are MGHRA and YSYEKL. This CDR3 contains 14 residues. The CDR3 region has the DNA TGCGCCAGCAGCCAACCAACAGGGACCGGGGAGCTGTTTTTT. Translating it yields CASSQPTGTGELFF.

J is TRBJ2-3 and V is TRBV5-5; D may be TRBD1 or TRBD2 (6 bases each). This CDR3 contains 17 residues. Deletions cut 0 bases from V and 0 bases from J, with 14 bases between. Germline lookup yields CDR1 SGHKS and CDR2 YYEKEE (reference sequence). Here the CDR3 DNA reads TGTGCCAGCAGCTTGGCATTAGGGGGGACTAGCACAGATACGCAGTATTTT. Its translation is CASSLALGGTSTDTQYF.

The rearrangement joins TRBV11-2 to TRBJ2-5; D is perhaps TRBD2 (5 bases). The V gene's germline CDR1 is SGHAT and CDR2 FQNNGV. V lost 3 bases and J 5 bases, leaving 10 bases between the germline ends. This CDR3 spans 13 amino acids. CDR3 in amino acids: CASSFEGRETQYF. Here the CDR3 DNA reads TGTGCCAGCAGCTTTGAGGGTCGGGAGACCCAGTACTTC.

This clonotype has only a few counts. The V call is TRBV28, the J call TRBJ2-5; no firm D call. V lost 5 bases and J 7 bases, leaving 14 bases between the germline ends. CDR3 size: 13 residues. Looked up from germline, CDR1 is MDHEN and CDR2 is SYDVKM. Here the CDR3 DNA reads TGTGCCAGCAGTCTAACGGGTTACGGGACCCAGTACTTC. Translated, it gives CASSLTGYGTQYF.

This clonotype appeared a few times. The CDR3 loop reads CASSQRQLNTGELFF. For the CDR3, the DNA is TGTGCCAGCAGCCAACGACAGCTGAACACCGGGGAGCTGTTTTTT. V usage is TRBV6-1 and J usage is TRBJ2-2; tentative D call: TRBD1 (5 bases). Deletions cut 6 bases from V and 1 base from J, with 12 bases between. This CDR3 contains 15 residues. Germline values: CDR1 MNHNS, CDR2 SASEGT.

Only a few counts were recorded for this clonotype. This chain uses TRBV9 with TRBJ2-3; 9 bases match TRBD2. Germline V gives CDR1 SGDLS, CDR2 YYNGEE. This CDR3 contains 16 residues. Trimming took 3 bases from V and 4 from J; bases not matched to a gene: 9. The CDR3 is CASSAALAGAPDTQYF. CDR3 bases: TGTGCCAGCAGCGCCGCATTAGCGGGAGCCCCAGATACGCAGTATTTT.

The chain carries TRBV7-2 and TRBJ2-3; the D is unclear. The CDR3 is 16 amino acids. Germline values: CDR1 SGHTA, CDR2 FQGNSA. Trimming pared 1 base from V and 0 bases from J, leaving 11 bases between. In DNA, the CDR3 is TGTGCCAGCAGCTTAGGGTGGGGTTCAAGCACAGATACGCAGTATTTT. It codes for CASSLGWGSSTDTQYF.

The rearrangement joins TRBV3-1 to TRBJ2-5, with 7 bases aligning to TRBD2. The CDR3 runs 16 residues. V shed 0 bases and J 2 bases; nucleotides not matched to a gene: 6. Germline CDR1 is LGHDT and CDR2 is YNNKEL (reference sequence). For the CDR3, the DNA is TGTGCCAGCAGCCAAGAAATGCCGGGACTACAAGAGACCCAGTACTTC. Its protein is CASSQEMPGLQETQYF.

The sample holds many counts of this clonotype. Here the CDR3 reads CASSRLTTGSSYNEQFF. CDR3 in DNA: TGTGCCAGCAGCCGTCTGACGACAGGGAGCTCCTACAATGAGCAGTTCTTC. The J gene is TRBJ2-1, the V gene TRBV3-1, with TRBD1 identical over 7 bases. Trimming took 4 bases from V and 0 from J; bases not matched to a gene: 9. Germline V CDR1 and CDR2: LGHDT, YNNKEL (reference sequence). CDR3 length: 17 amino acids.

The chain has TRBV5-1 and TRBJ2-1; D gene uncertain. Germline lookup yields CDR1 SGHRS and CDR2 YFSETQ. The V gene lost 0 bases and the J gene lost 3 bases, with 10 bases spanning the gap. The CDR3 covers 15 residues. This CDR3 is CASSLEGTIYNEQFF. CDR3 nucleotides: TGCGCCAGCAGCTTGGAGGGCACCATCTACAATGAGCAGTTCTTC.

This clonotype was observed many times. The chain combines TRBV12-3 or TRBV12-4 with TRBJ1-4; D might be TRBD1 (5 bases). The CDR3 spans 14 residues. The V end was cut by 4 bases, the J end by 4 bases, with 10 bases between. Here the CDR3 DNA reads TGTGCCAGCAGTTCGACAGACTATAATGAAAAACTGTTTTTT. Its translation: CASSSTDYNEKLFF.

This clonotype was seen a few times. The chain is built from TRBV7-8 and TRBJ1-6; the D is unclear. Germline-derived CDR1 and CDR2 are SGHVS and FQNEAQ. The CDR3 loop spans 13 amino acids. Between the trimmed V and J ends, which lost 2 bases and 10 bases, there was a span of 9 bases. CDR3 in amino acids: CASSLFLESPLHF. Here the CDR3 DNA reads TGTGCCAGCAGCTTATTTCTGGAATCACCCCTCCACTTT.

The V call is TRBV2, the J call TRBJ2-3; maybe TRBD2 (7 bases). The CDR3 sequence is 16 residues long. V was clipped by 3 bases and J by 3 bases, with 16 bases between them. Germline values: CDR1 SNHLY, CDR2 FYNNEI. This CDR3 reads CASSEQRGGGTDTQYF. CDR3 sequence (DNA): TGTGCCAGCAGTGAGCAGCGGGGAGGGGGAACAGATACGCAGTATTTT.

J is TRBJ1-2 and V is TRBV9; D not resolved. The ends were cut back, 1 base at V and 0 bases at J, with 10 bases in the middle. From germline, CDR1 is SGDLS and CDR2 YYNGEE. The CDR3 length is 15 residues. CDR3 in amino acids: CASSVTAGTNYGYTF. The CDR3 coding sequence is TGTGCCAGCAGCGTAACGGCGGGGACTAACTATGGCTACACCTTC.

The gene calls are TRBV10-3 and TRBJ2-2; D perhaps matches TRBD2 (6 bases). Germline V gene sequence: CDR1 ENHRY, CDR2 SYGVKD. The V end lost 11 bases, the J end lost 1 base, and 17 bases lay between the germline ends. The CDR3 spans 15 residues. In nucleotides, the CDR3 is TGTGCCGTCGCCGGGGGAGTGGTGAACACCGGGGAGCTGTTTTTT. Translating gives CAVAGGVVNTGELFF.

A note on this clonotype: At one end the junction does not follow the germline gene, possibly because of a read error. Written as DNA, the CDR3 is TGTGCCAGCAGCCAAGCCAACCGGGACATTAACTTC. Amino acids: CASSQANRDINF. The V and J genes are TRBV14 and TRBJ2-4; perhaps TRBD1 as D (6 bases). Germline CDR1 SGHDN, CDR2 FVKESK. The CDR3 is made up of 12 amino acids.

The gene calls are TRBV12-3 or TRBV12-4 and TRBJ1-2, with 10 bases fitting TRBD1. The CDR3 totals 14 residues. V gave up 5 bases and J gave up 7 bases; unmatched junction bases: 7. The CDR3 nucleotides read TGTGCCAGCAGTCCCCCGGGACAGGGGTTTGGCTACACCTTC. This codes for CASSPPGQGFGYTF.

This clonotype was detected many times. The genes are TRBV7-9 and TRBJ2-7; a possible D gene is TRBD2 (5 bases). CDR1 is SEHNR, CDR2 FQNEAQ, per germline (reference sequence). This CDR3 region has 14 residues. Deletions cut 2 bases from V and 0 bases from J, with 8 bases between. The CDR3 nucleotides read TGTGCCAGCAGCTTAAGGGAGCTCTCCTACGAGCAGTACTTC. It translates to CASSLRELSYEQYF.

The CDR3 DNA reads as TGTGCCAGTAGTGCACCCGGGACTAGCGGGACAGATACGCAGTATTTT. This encodes CASSAPGTSGTDTQYF. The chain carries TRBV19 and TRBJ2-3; 12 nucleotides match TRBD2. With 5 bases clipped from V and 3 bases from J, the junction kept 6 bases outside the gene matches. CDR1 is LNHDA, CDR2 SQIVND, per germline (reference sequence). CDR3 length equals 16 residues. Drawing the rest from reference TRBV19 and TRBJ2-3, the complete variable domain is DGGITQSPKYLFRKEGQNVTLSCEQNLNHDAMYWYRQDPGQGLRLIYYSQIVNDFQKGDIAEGYSVSREKKESFPLTVTSAQKNPTAFYLCASSAPGTSGTDTQYFGPGTRLTVL.

This clonotype was observed at least ten times. In nucleotides, the CDR3 is TGTGCCAGCAGCTTAGACGGGGCCTACTATGGCTACACCTTC. Translating gives CASSLDGAYYGYTF. This rearrangement joins TRBV7-2 to TRBJ1-2; D may be TRBD1 (5 bases). The germline V and J ends were trimmed by 1 base and 3 bases, with 9 bases remaining between them. Germline CDR1 is SGHTA and CDR2 is FQGNSA. This CDR3 is 14 amino acids long.

This chain connects TRBV10-1 to TRBJ2-5; TRBD2 agrees at 8 bases. Germline loops: CDR1 WNHNN, CDR2 SYGVQD (reference sequence). J gave up 1 base and V 5 bases, and 6 bases lay outside the gene matches. The CDR3 is 15 residues long. This chain's CDR3 is CASSPVGTSQETQYF. As DNA, the CDR3 is TGCGCCAGCAGTCCTGTTGGGACTAGCCAAGAGACCCAGTACTTC.

The chain employs TRBV7-2 and TRBJ2-3; D is unclear. Germline CDR1 and CDR2: SGHTA and FQGNSA. The CDR3 consists of 15 residues. The V end lost 4 bases, the J end lost 0 bases, and 11 bases lay between the germline ends. In DNA, the CDR3 is TGTGCCAGCAGCTGGGTCGGAGCTAGCACAGATACGCAGTATTTT. Residues: CASSWVGASTDTQYF.

This clonotype appeared a few times. The chain employs TRBV12-5 and TRBJ2-1; no reliable D call. Germline CDR1 reads LGHNT; CDR2 reads FRNRAP. This CDR3 is 18 amino acids long. The ends were cut back, 1 base at V and 1 base at J, with 17 bases in the middle. The CDR3 nucleotides are TGTGCTAGTGGTTTGGGCGGCCTGGAGATCGGATCCTACAATGAGCAGTTCTTC. It yields the protein CASGLGGLEIGSYNEQFF.

This chain uses TRBV28 with TRBJ2-1; no firm D call. Deletions cut 6 bases from V and 8 bases from J, with 17 bases between. CDR1 and CDR2 (germline): MDHEN, SYDVKM. This CDR3 has 14 residues. The CDR3: CASRVGMWVDEQFF. The CDR3 coding sequence is TGTGCCAGCAGGGTAGGAATGTGGGTCGATGAGCAGTTCTTC. Supplemented by reference TRBV28 and TRBJ2-1, the full variable domain reads DVKVTQSSRYLVKRTGEKVFLECVQDMDHENMFWYRQDPGLGLRLIYFSYDVKMKEKGDIPEGYSVSREKKERFSLILESASTNQTSMYLCASRVGMWVDEQFFGPGTRLTVL.